This T cell receptor (beta chain) was recovered during a study of human T cells and chemical hapten exposure (dated by TCRdb to 2020 to 2022). For context, the study as a whole: Libraries were pooled for sequencing, and per-sample TCR yields varied mainly because of small differences in library volumes within the pool. The study tracked peripheral blood TCR repertoire changes in vivo during primary and secondary sensitization to the hapten diphenylcyclopropenone (DPC) in alopecia patients. For every blood RNA sample, sequencing covered both the TCR alpha and TCR beta chains.

Read against the paper, the sample's time point label means: healthy volunteer bleed at 6 weeks. Total RNA was extracted from unfractionated whole blood that had been collected in Tempus Blood RNA tubes. As TCR sequencing controls, roughly five healthy volunteers were used, with blood taken at day 0, 2 weeks and 6 weeks. As encoded in the germline V gene, CDR1 is MDHEN while CDR2 is SYDVKM. The CDR3 covers 11 residues, taking in both the cysteine and the phenylalanine. Of the read, only the CDR3 DNA is kept; its 33 bases are in frame from base 1. V is pared back by 4 bases and J by 7 bases, with 8 bases lying between the germline termini. Notes on this clonotype: Its antigen is currently not known. Base qualities are not at hand, and no much larger clone is one base apart.

The study at large found these results: Repeated subsampling changed both the strength of the expansion versus patch-test correlation and the threshold at which that correlation became significant. DPC sensitization did not change the number of TCRs with a frequency above 1 in 1000, and there was no evidence of changes in global repertoire structure.

The library was prepared using RACE. TCRdb shows the sequencer as NextSeq 500. Library preparation attached unique molecular identifiers to individual cDNA molecules for quantitative, reproducible TCR counting. Processing in the source paper ran as follows. Samples had a median of 95,638 TCRs, with a range from about 23,224 to 750,000. The Decombinator software suite was used to annotate V, J and CDR3 in the TCR reads. For PS versus PT1 abundance plots, all samples were subsampled to the same number of TCRs (28,000). Expanded TCRs were defined as absent before sensitization and observed at least eight times at the 2-week time point. TCRdb passed the public sequencing reads through fastp at Q25 and MiXCR, retaining productive beta sequences. Every distinct CDR3 protein forms one entry, paired with its most common genes and DNA. V and J calls and clone size were set by TCRdb, not the authors. For this sample there are 65,000 or so distinct CDR3 sequences; roughly 6.1% appear just once. The ten biggest clones cover under 4.5% of the sample.

This chain is built from TRBV28 and TRBJ2-7; the D gene is unclear. The sequenced sample was whole blood. The clonotype was recovered from a female donor in good health. Some clones in this sample may be carry-over from other donors' samples. The DNA sequence reads TGTGCCAGCAGTTCCCTTTCAGAGCAGTACTTC. It codes for CASSSLSEQYF.